This T cell receptor (beta chain) was recovered during a study of spatial heterogeneity in lung cancer. Overall study: Unique TCR and UMI combinations averaged more than ten appearances each in raw reads. Study-level findings and limits: In tumors, expanded intratumoral alpha and beta TCR counts tracked mutation counts. Of the expanded TCRs, ubiquitous and regional counts tracked the counts of ubiquitous and regional nonsynonymous mutations, respectively.

This clonotype has a count of ten or more. The antigen is undetermined. Trimming removed 8 bases at V and 0 bases at J, with 11 bases between. The CDR3 consists of 15 residues. CDR1 is MDHEN, CDR2 SYDVKM, per germline. TCRdb reanalysed the 5' RACE reads using MiXCR and keeps one entry per CDR3 protein. Among some 11,000 distinct CDR3 sequences listed, around 5.1% were seen once. The sample's time point: sample taken at primary tumor resection. No cells were sorted before sequencing. The whole RNA sequenced was extracted from tumor, nontumor lung or frozen PBMC. Sequenced here: lung tumor tissue, sampled at surgery. The receptor was isolated from a male donor with early-stage non-small cell lung cancer. V gene TRBV28 combines with J gene TRBJ1-6, with D unclear. CDR3 residues: CASQLLSSYNSPLHF. In DNA, the CDR3 is TGTGCCAGCCAGCTTCTTAGCTCCTATAATTCACCCCTCCACTTT.